This entry lists 25 T cell receptor beta chains sequenced from one sample in a study of T cells expressing NK-cell markers. With the 5' RACE reads reprocessed, TCRdb shows one record per CDR3 protein and no DNA. The sample features roughly 150,000 distinct CDR3 sequences, with 20% in its top ten. Sequencing was done on a sample of blood T cells: a sorted CD56 or NKG2C T cell subset, CD4+ or CD8+ T cells, or bulk PBMC T cells (not recorded which). The source of these receptors is a man between 18 and 69 years old in good health.

V usage is TRBV10-3 and J usage is TRBJ2-3; the TCRdb D gene call, TRBD2, has no DNA to confirm it. Per the germline V gene, CDR1 is ENHRY and CDR2 is SYGVKD. This CDR3 spans 15 amino acids. The CDR3 is CAISECGGAEDTQYF.

The rearrangement joins TRBV7-2 to TRBJ2-7; lacking DNA, the TRBD2 call made by TCRdb goes unchecked. Germline-derived CDR1 and CDR2 are SGHTA and FQGNSA. This CDR3 comprises 15 residues. This chain's CDR3 is CASSFGGNGLYEQYF.

The chain uses TRBV4-1 and TRBJ2-7; TCRdb proposes TRBD2, but this gene call is untestable without DNA. Germline values: CDR1 MGHRA, CDR2 YSYEKL. The CDR3 runs 15 residues. The CDR3 protein is CASSLSLAGLYEQYF.

The chain carries TRBV7-9 and TRBJ2-7; TCRdb designates TRBD1, a call that cannot be tested without DNA. Germline lookup yields CDR1 SEHNR and CDR2 FQNEAQ (reference sequence). The CDR3 extends over 13 amino acids. The CDR3: CASSDTNSYEQYF.

The chain carries TRBV6-2 or TRBV6-3 and TRBJ1-5. Germline CDR1 reads MNHEY; CDR2 reads SVGEGT. This CDR3 spans 12 amino acids. This CDR3 reads CASSYTDQPQHF.

This chain links TRBV30 with TRBJ2-4; as DNA is missing, the TRBD1 call by TCRdb cannot be tested. CDR3 length equals 15 residues. Germline V gene data show CDR1 as GTSNPN and CDR2 as SVGIG (reference sequence). The CDR3 reads CAWSVRGGLGNIQYF.

The rearrangement uses TRBV7-9 and TRBJ2-1; checking the TCRdb D call of TRBD2 is not possible without DNA. The CDR3 sequence is 17 residues long. CDR1 is SEHNR, CDR2 FQNEAQ, per germline (reference sequence). This chain's CDR3 is CASSLGSSGGLYNEQFF.

The V call is TRBV5-1, the J call TRBJ2-5. CDR3 length: 13 amino acids. CDR1 is SGHRS, CDR2 YFSETQ, per germline. The CDR3 region is CASSWDREETQYF.

This rearrangement joins TRBV20-1 to TRBJ2-7. The CDR3 has 12 amino acids. Germline V gene lookup returns CDR1 DFQATT and CDR2 SNEGSKA (reference sequence). The CDR3 region is CSAGEGTVEQYF.

The gene calls are TRBV7-9 and TRBJ2-7. This CDR3 is 11 amino acids long. Germline CDR1 and CDR2: SEHNR and FQNEAQ (reference sequence). CDR3 sequence: CASSTSYEQYF.

The chain couples TRBV4-1 to TRBJ2-1; TCRdb selects TRBD2, and the lack of DNA leaves this call unchecked. The CDR3 covers 18 residues. From germline, CDR1 is MGHRA and CDR2 YSYEKL. The CDR3 spells CASSPISSGGLSYNEQFF.

The genes are TRBV11-2 and TRBJ1-5. Germline CDR1 reads SGHAT; CDR2 reads FQNNGV. The CDR3 is 13 residues long. CDR3 sequence: CASSLAGYQPQHF.

This chain joins TRBV5-6 and TRBJ1-6. Germline CDR1 SGHDT, CDR2 YYEEEE. This CDR3 has 14 amino acids. The CDR3 is CASSFNTYNSPLHF.

CDR3 protein: CASSDGTSGGSTDTQYF. This chain uses TRBV9 with TRBJ2-3; TCRdb reports TRBD2, a call that lacks DNA to check it against. This CDR3 has 17 residues. The germline CDR1 and CDR2 sequences are SGDLS and YYNGEE. Variable domain in full (rest from reference TRBV9 and TRBJ2-3): DSGVTQTPKHLITATGQRVTLRCSPRSGDLSVYWYQQSLDQGLQFLIQYYNGEERAKGNILERFSAQQFPDLHSELNLSSLELGDSALYFCASSDGTSGGSTDTQYFGPGTRLTVL.

The J gene is TRBJ2-1, the V gene TRBV19; the D call of TRBD2 rests on TCRdb alone, since no DNA is present to check it. The CDR3 has 15 residues. CDR1 LNHDA and CDR2 SQIVND come from the germline V gene (reference sequence). CDR3 sequence reads: CASSKLAGTPVEQFF.

The chain uses TRBV14 and TRBJ1-2. CDR1 and CDR2 from the germline V gene are SGHDN and FVKESK. The CDR3 is made up of 12 amino acids. The CDR3 sequence: CASSSVHYGYTF. The full variable domain, completed using reference TRBV14 and TRBJ1-2, is EAGVTQFPSHSVIEKGQTVTLRCDPISGHDNLYWYRRVMGKEIKFLLHFVKESKQDESGMPNNRFLAERTGGTYSTLKVQPAELEDSGVYFCASSSVHYGYTFGSGTRLTVV.

The J gene is TRBJ2-5, the V gene TRBV10-3. Germline CDR1 reads ENHRY; CDR2 reads SYGVKD. The CDR3 is 13 amino acids. The CDR3 loop is CAISDEIQETQYF.

The chain recombines TRBV4-1 with TRBJ2-7; checking the TCRdb D call of TRBD2 is not possible without DNA. The CDR3 contains 15 residues. CDR1 is MGHRA and CDR2 is YSYEKL in the germline V gene. This chain's CDR3 is CASRVQAGGFYEQYF.

V and J are TRBV5-6 and TRBJ2-1; TCRdb picks TRBD2, but there is no DNA to check that call. CDR1 SGHDT and CDR2 YYEEEE come from the germline V gene. CDR3 size: 16 residues. CDR3 amino acids: CASSFVSGGPYNEQFF.

The chain recombines TRBV20-1 with TRBJ2-7; TCRdb's D call, TRBD1, is unchecked because there is no DNA. The CDR3 consists of 14 residues. Germline assignment: CDR1 DFQATT and CDR2 SNEGSKA (reference sequence). CDR3 sequence reads: CSASGQKGSNEQYF.

This sequence joins TRBV24-1 and TRBJ1-2. The V gene's germline CDR1 is KGHDR and CDR2 SFDVKD. The CDR3 has 11 residues. The CDR3 region is CATSDYYGYTF.

This chain joins TRBV6-5 and TRBJ2-2; TCRdb's D gene call, TRBD2, goes unchecked for lack of DNA. The germline V gene has CDR1 MNHEY and CDR2 SVGAGI. This CDR3 is 15 amino acids long. CDR3 protein: CASSFSGGAAGELFF.

V is TRBV5-1 and J is TRBJ2-5; there is no DNA to check the TCRdb D call of TRBD1. CDR1 is SGHRS, CDR2 YFSETQ, per germline. This CDR3 has 14 amino acids. CDR3 amino acids: CASSWAGGQETQYF.

CDR3 amino acids: CASRVTANTEAFF. The J gene is TRBJ1-1, the V gene TRBV12-3 or TRBV12-4; TCRdb proposes TRBD1, but this gene call is untestable without DNA. The CDR3 runs to 13 residues.

The V and J genes are TRBV20-1 and TRBJ2-2. The CDR3 runs 15 residues. Per the germline V gene, CDR1 is DFQATT and CDR2 is SNEGSKA (reference sequence). CDR3 amino acids: CSALERLSNTGELFF.